Listed below are T cell receptor beta chains from one sample, sequenced in a study of regulatory T cells in long-lasting Graves disease. One entry per CDR3 protein, called by TCRdb with MiXCR from the multiplex PCR reads. The table lists approximately 500,000 distinct CDR3 sequences, 20% to 25% of them singletons, with 7% to 9% in the top ten. The sequencing here drew on peripheral blood mononuclear cells (PBMCs), taken when the disease was refractory, from a patient treated with antithyroid drugs. Receptors were obtained from a female donor with Graves disease. Both conserved end residues are part of each CDR3.

v_call	j_call	cdr3_aa
TRBV28	TRBJ2-7	CASSFSAGTAYEQYF
TRBV28	TRBJ1-5	CASSSNLNNQPQHF
TRBV30	TRBJ2-7	CAWSSGVGSEQYF
TRBV6-1	TRBJ1-1	CASSNGGQATEAFF
TRBV7-9	TRBJ1-2	CASSLAVGTGGYGYTF
TRBV28	TRBJ2-7	CASSPRGGRTYEQYF
TRBV29-1	TRBJ1-2	CSVRQGVGYGYTF
TRBV11-2	TRBJ2-1	CASSLTSGGMNEQFF
TRBV6-2/TRBV6-3	TRBJ1-5	CASRQDGLSNQPQHF
TRBV19	TRBJ2-5	CASSGWAGEETQYF
TRBV5-4	TRBJ2-5	CASSLRLGTDEETQYF
TRBV6-1	TRBJ2-5	CASISGQPQETQYF
TRBV5-1	TRBJ2-7	CASSLGLAGDGEQYF
TRBV5-1	TRBJ1-2	CASSLEPGHPKGYTF
TRBV2	TRBJ1-1	CASNQHAEAFF
TRBV27	TRBJ1-6	CASSVGQGNSPLHF
TRBV7-6	TRBJ2-7	CASSLRSSGGAQGGEQYF
TRBV7-9	TRBJ1-4	CASSKGEKLFF
TRBV7-9	TRBJ2-1	CASSLPGRTSSYNEQFF
TRBV27	TRBJ2-5	CASSLDSGRTTQYF
TRBV27	TRBJ1-4	CASKSLDNEKLFF
TRBV27	TRBJ1-2	CASSLTGGLGGYTF
TRBV6-1	TRBJ2-2	CASSTGWVGELFF